Presented here are 26 T cell receptor beta chains from one specimen sequenced in a study of T cell responses to AZD1222 COVID-19 vaccine. Sequencing used immunoSEQ multiplex PCR; TCRdb keeps in-frame clones, though not all of them. The sample lists around 140,000 clones; 90% were seen once. This specimen was peripheral blood, taken on day 0 of AZD1222 vaccination. All receptors come from an adult in good health.

This clone was picked up one time. The chain links TRBV30 to TRBJ2-7, with a tentative D call TRBD1 (5 bases). The CDR3 has 13 residues. The germline V gene encodes CDR1 GTSNPN and CDR2 SVGIG (reference sequence). V gave up 0 bases and J gave up 5 bases, with 11 bases separating them. CDR3 sequence reads: CAWSVGAANEQYF. The CDR3 DNA sequence: TGTGCCTGGAGTGTAGGGGCCGCTAACGAGCAGTACTTC.

The chain employs TRBV2 and TRBJ2-7; perhaps TRBD2 as D (5 bases). CDR1 and CDR2 (germline): SNHLY, FYNNEI. The CDR3 is 15 residues long. V was pared by 2 bases and J by 4 bases, with 15 bases between. CDR3 bases: TGTGCCAGCAGTGAAACCCTAGCTCTAGGATACGAGCAGTACTTC. Amino acid sequence: CASSETLALGYEQYF.

The chain carries TRBV29-1 and TRBJ1-2; 8 nucleotides line up with TRBD1. The CDR3 runs 14 residues. The germline V gene has CDR1 SQVTM and CDR2 ANQGSEA. V trimming: 4 bases; J trimming: 0 bases; junction bases outside the gene matches: 4. CDR3 protein: CSVVDRGTNYGYTF. The CDR3 bases are TGCAGCGTTGTTGACAGGGGAACTAACTATGGCTACACCTTC.

The J gene is TRBJ2-3, the V gene TRBV6-5, with a weak D call TRBD1 (6 bases). The CDR3 length is 14 residues. V was pared by 6 bases and J by 0 bases, with 10 bases between. The germline V gene has CDR1 MNHEY and CDR2 SVGAGI. As DNA, the CDR3 is TGTGCCAGCAGGATGGGACATAGCACAGATACGCAGTATTTT. It specifies CASRMGHSTDTQYF.

The V call is TRBV4-3, the J call TRBJ2-3; D is unclear. V lost 2 bases and J 0 bases, leaving 6 bases between the germline ends. Germline CDR1 reads LGHNA; CDR2 reads YSLEER. This CDR3 comprises 14 residues. The CDR3 is CASSQQRSTDTQYF. The CDR3 region has the DNA TGCGCCAGCAGCCAACAGCGCAGCACAGATACGCAGTATTTT.

This rearrangement joins TRBV12-5 to TRBJ2-5, with 8 bases identical to TRBD1. The V gene end was trimmed by 0 bases and the J gene end by 13 bases; junction bases not matched to a gene: 7. CDR1 is LGHNT, CDR2 FRNRAP, per germline. The CDR3 totals 13 residues. The CDR3 loop reads CASGLVPGQVPYF. CDR3 DNA: TGTGCTAGTGGTTTGGTACCGGGACAGGTCCCGTACTTC. The full variable domain, rest sourced from reference TRBV12-5 and TRBJ2-5, is DARVTQTPRHKVTEMGQEVTMRCQPILGHNTVFWYRQTMMQGLELLAYFRNRAPLDDSGMPKDRFSAEMPDATLATLKIQPSEPRDSAVYFCASGLVPGQVPYFGPGTRLLVL.

The genes are TRBV28 and TRBJ1-5; maybe TRBD1 (6 bases). V lost 3 bases to trimming and J lost 2 bases, with 8 bases between them. CDR3 length: 14 amino acids. Germline-derived CDR1 and CDR2 are MDHEN and SYDVKM. The CDR3 protein is CASSFRQGNQPQHF. DNA of the CDR3: TGTGCCAGCAGTTTTCGACAGGGCAATCAGCCCCAGCATTTT.

The chain employs TRBV11-2 and TRBJ1-1; the D is unclear. V lost 4 bases and J lost 0, with 6 bases in between. The CDR3 consists of 13 residues. Germline assignment: CDR1 SGHAT and CDR2 FQNNGV. CDR3 sequence: CASSSYMNTEAFF. In DNA, the CDR3 is TGTGCCAGCAGCTCCTACATGAACACTGAAGCTTTCTTT.

The chain joins TRBV3-1 (or the pseudogene TRBV3-2) to TRBJ1-2; TRBD1 is a possible D gene (5 bases). The V gene's germline CDR1 is LGHDT and CDR2 YNNKEL (reference sequence). Trimming shortened V by 1 base and J by 7 bases, and 13 bases separated the two germline ends. The CDR3 length is 14 residues. The DNA for the CDR3 is TGTGCCAGCAGCCAAGTTGCAGGGTCGGGTGGCTACACCTTC. Translating gives CASSQVAGSGGYTF.

The chain couples TRBV19 to TRBJ2-2, with unresolved D. Trimming shortened V by 4 bases and J by 6 bases, and 15 bases separated the two germline ends. Germline CDR1 LNHDA, CDR2 SQIVND (reference sequence). The CDR3 runs to 15 residues. The CDR3 DNA reads TGTGCCAGTAGTACACCCGCGAGGTCCGCCGGGGAGCTGTTTTTT. This sequence encodes CASSTPARSAGELFF.

In this sample, this clone turned up once. J is TRBJ2-2 and V is TRBV5-1; D unclear. V shed 1 base and J shed 1 base, with 8 bases lying between them. Germline values: CDR1 SGHRS, CDR2 YFSETQ. The CDR3 runs 15 residues. CDR3 amino acids: CASSLLWENTGELFF. The CDR3 nucleotides are TGCGCCAGCAGCTTGCTTTGGGAGAACACCGGGGAGCTGTTTTTT.

This clone came up once. This sequence joins TRBV5-5 and TRBJ1-2; 9 bases are shared with TRBD1. The length of the CDR3 is 14 residues. Germline lookup yields CDR1 SGHKS and CDR2 YYEKEE (reference sequence). V trimming: 2 bases; J trimming: 4 bases; junction bases outside the gene matches: 3. In DNA form, the CDR3 reads TGTGCCAGCAGCTTAGGGGACAGGGTCTATGGCTACACCTTC. The encoded protein is CASSLGDRVYGYTF.

In this sample, this clone turned up once. V gene TRBV18 combines with J gene TRBJ1-2; no definite D call. This CDR3 is 14 amino acids long. Trimming pared 3 bases from V and 7 bases from J, leaving 15 bases between. Looked up from germline, CDR1 is KGHSH and CDR2 is LQKENI. The CDR3 sequence is CASSPQTPPTGYTF. Written as DNA, the CDR3 is TGTGCCAGCTCACCCCAAACGCCCCCAACTGGCTACACCTTC.

The CDR3 region is CATSDGGAIDTQYF. Written as DNA, the CDR3 is TGTGCCACCAGTGATGGGGGGGCGATAGATACGCAGTATTTT. This sequence joins TRBV24-1 and TRBJ2-3; a weak D match, TRBD2 (7 bases). V lost 3 bases and J 5 bases, leaving 11 bases between the germline ends. This CDR3 region has 14 residues. Germline V gene sequence: CDR1 KGHDR, CDR2 SFDVKD.

This clone has a handful of counts. The CDR3 sequence is CASSLEGWQLELYGYTF. The CDR3, as DNA: TGTGCCAGCAGCTTAGAAGGGTGGCAGCTTGAACTATATGGCTACACCTTC. The V gene is TRBV7-9, the J gene TRBJ1-2; D is unclear. The CDR3 runs 17 residues. Trimming removed 1 base from V and 5 bases from J, with 20 bases in between. CDR1 is SEHNR, CDR2 FQNEAQ, per germline (reference sequence).

The chain recombines TRBV28 with TRBJ1-1, with a possible D match to TRBD1 (5 bases). Trimming took 2 bases from V and 9 from J, leaving 16 bases between them. Germline V CDR1 and CDR2: MDHEN, SYDVKM. The CDR3 is 14 amino acids. The CDR3 loop is CASSLPVRGDQAFF. CDR3 coding DNA: TGTGCCAGCAGTTTACCCGTCCGAGGGGATCAAGCTTTCTTT.

The V gene is TRBV6-5, the J gene TRBJ2-1; 10 positions match TRBD2. V was clipped by 6 bases and J by 0 bases; unmatched bases: 2. The CDR3 totals 15 residues. Germline assignment: CDR1 MNHEY and CDR2 SVGAGI. The CDR3 here is CASRSSGGSYNEQFF. The CDR3 bases are TGTGCCAGCAGGTCTAGCGGGGGCTCCTACAATGAGCAGTTCTTC.

The V and J genes are TRBV3-1 (or the pseudogene TRBV3-2) and TRBJ2-5; the D call may be TRBD1 or TRBD2 (5 bases each). V was trimmed by 0 bases and J by 2 bases, leaving 10 bases between them. In germline, CDR1 is LGHDT, CDR2 YNNKEL (reference sequence). The CDR3 covers 15 residues. DNA of the CDR3: TGTGCCAGCAGCCAAGATACGGGGCGGCAAGAGACCCAGTACTTC. Protein sequence: CASSQDTGRQETQYF.

This clone has only one observation. The chain combines TRBV27 with TRBJ1-6; TRBD1 might be the D (5 bases). Per germline, CDR1 MNHEY and CDR2 SMNVEV (reference sequence). With 4 bases removed from V and 9 bases from J, the gap between germline ends came to 22 bases. The CDR3 sequence is 17 residues long. CDR3 sequence reads: CASSSGQGQIELSPLHF. CDR3 in DNA: TGTGCCAGCAGTTCCGGCCAGGGTCAAATCGAGCTTTCACCCCTCCACTTT.

The chain employs TRBV10-2 and TRBJ2-7, with 7 bases lining up with TRBD2. In germline, CDR1 is WSHSY, CDR2 SAAADI. This CDR3 spans 13 amino acids. V lost 7 bases to trimming and J lost 5 bases; unmatched junction nucleotides: 8. The DNA of the CDR3 is TGCGCCAGCACGAACGGGGGGTTCAACGAGCAGTACTTC. It translates to CASTNGGFNEQYF.

The gene calls are TRBV5-1 and TRBJ2-1, with D perhaps TRBD1 (6 bases). V was trimmed by 3 bases and J by 0 bases, leaving 7 bases between them. The CDR3 is 14 residues long. The germline gives CDR1 SGHRS, CDR2 YFSETQ. Here the CDR3 DNA reads TGCGCCAGCAGCTCGGACAGCTCCTACAATGAGCAGTTCTTC. Translated, it gives CASSSDSSYNEQFF.

The chain uses TRBV19 and TRBJ2-3, with 8 bases lining up with TRBD2. Germline V gives CDR1 LNHDA, CDR2 SQIVND (reference sequence). Trimming at V came to 7 bases and at J to 6 bases, leaving 12 bases not matched to a gene. CDR3 length: 15 residues. This CDR3 reads CASTPTSGKRDTQYF. In DNA form, the CDR3 reads TGTGCCAGTACCCCTACTAGCGGCAAACGGGATACGCAGTATTTT.

The chain links TRBV28 to TRBJ1-5, with D possibly TRBD1 on 6 matching bases. This CDR3 is 15 amino acids long. The ends were cut back, 6 bases at V and 4 bases at J, with 16 bases in the middle. Per germline, CDR1 MDHEN and CDR2 SYDVKM. The CDR3 spells CASSPLGGGNQPQHF. CDR3 nucleotides: TGTGCCAGCAGCCCCCTTGGGGGCGGTAATCAGCCCCAGCATTTT.

This clone was observed a single time. This chain joins TRBV5-4 and TRBJ1-6, with no clear D. The CDR3 extends over 15 amino acids. The V and J ends lost 0 bases and 7 bases respectively, with 11 bases between them. Germline values: CDR1 SGHNT, CDR2 YYREEE (reference sequence). This CDR3 reads CASSLAWTGNSPLHF. In DNA, the CDR3 is TGTGCCAGCAGCTTGGCCTGGACGGGAAATTCACCCCTCCACTTT.

The V gene is TRBV2, the J gene TRBJ1-1; 7 bases map to TRBD1. CDR1 is SNHLY and CDR2 is FYNNEI in the germline V gene. V was clipped by 8 bases and J by 5 bases; unmatched bases: 11. The CDR3 runs 14 residues. The CDR3 is CASGNGQGVTEAFF. CDR3 nucleotides: TGTGCCAGCGGGAACGGCCAGGGGGTAACTGAAGCTTTCTTT.

The chain links TRBV5-6 to TRBJ1-1, with 8 nucleotides matching TRBD1. The junction had 4 bases not matched to a gene; V was cut back by 0 bases and J by 0 bases. This CDR3 is built from 16 residues. Germline CDR1 SGHDT, CDR2 YYEEEE. The CDR3 DNA is TGTGCCAGCAGCTTGGGACAGGGGATCATGAACACTGAAGCTTTCTTT. This sequence encodes CASSLGQGIMNTEAFF. Filled out from reference TRBV5-6 and TRBJ1-1, the complete variable domain reads DAGVTQSPTHLIKTRGQQVTLRCSPKSGHDTVSWYQQALGQGPQFIFQYYEEEERQRGNFPDRFSGHQFPNYSSELNVNALLLGDSALYLCASSLGQGIMNTEAFFGQGTRLTVV.